One T cell receptor (beta chain) is described in this entry. The CDR3 runs 14 residues. V was pared by 0 bases and J by 2 bases, with 8 bases between. Germline V gene data show CDR1 as SGHRS and CDR2 as YFSETQ. The record originates from a study of control samples from healthy donors and cancer patients. Profiling relied on immunoSEQ multiplex PCR, and the TCRdb table lists in-frame clones only, not all of them. The sample lists 50,000 or so clones, approximately 86% occurring once. The receptor was derived from a woman aged 50 to 60 with lung cancer. The V gene is TRBV5-1, the J gene TRBJ1-1, with D possibly matching TRBD1 (5 bases). Specimen: PBMCs. The CDR3 region has the DNA TGCGCCAGCAGCTTGGCCGGGACCAACACTGAAGCTTTCTTT. This codes for CASSLAGTNTEAFF.